The 28 T cell receptor beta chains given below trace back to one sample, sequenced in a study of cytomegalovirus exposure and HLA in healthy donors. Both 60 Vbeta primers and 13 Jbeta primers went into the PCR. The repertoire was sequenced with immunoSEQ multiplex PCR; TCRdb's copy has only in-frame clones and lacks some. Of about 180,000 clones listed, around four fifths are singletons. Input material: PBMCs. These receptors originate from a woman in her twenties or thirties in good health and CMV-seronegative.

This rearrangement joins TRBV10-3 to TRBJ1-5; a weak D match, TRBD1 (6 bases). Trimming removed 4 bases at V and 4 bases at J, with 11 bases between. This CDR3 has 14 residues. Germline loops: CDR1 ENHRY, CDR2 SYGVKD. The DNA for the CDR3 is TGTGCCATCAGTGCCGGGACACTTAATCAGCCCCAGCATTTT. Protein sequence: CAISAGTLNQPQHF.

There are a few counts of this clone. V is TRBV5-1 and J is TRBJ2-3, with D unclear. V was clipped by 5 bases and J by 6 bases, with 13 bases between them. The germline V gene encodes CDR1 SGHRS and CDR2 YFSETQ. The CDR3 consists of 13 residues. CDR3 DNA: TGCGCCAGCAGGGTCGAGTCCCCGGATACGCAGTATTTT. As protein: CASRVESPDTQYF.

V is TRBV6-9 and J is TRBJ2-5; 12 nucleotides align to TRBD2. Looked up from germline, CDR1 is MNHGY and CDR2 is SVAAGI. Trimming cost V 8 bases and J 3 bases; bases outside gene matches: 10. This CDR3 region has 16 residues. CDR3 nucleotide sequence: TGTGCCAGCCCACTAGCGGGGGGTTCGGAGAAAGAGACCCAGTACTTC. Protein sequence: CASPLAGGSEKETQYF.

The V gene is TRBV5-6, the J gene TRBJ1-3, with a tentative D call TRBD1 (5 bases). Trimming cost V 0 bases and J 4 bases, with 11 bases left between them. The CDR3 spans 15 residues. Germline CDR1 reads SGHDT; CDR2 reads YYEEEE. The CDR3 here is CASSLDGRVGNTIYF. In nucleotides, the CDR3 is TGTGCCAGCAGCTTGGATGGCAGGGTGGGAAACACCATATATTTT.

The gene calls are TRBV4-3 and TRBJ1-4, with D perhaps matching TRBD1 (6 bases). CDR3 size: 18 residues. Trimming took 2 bases from V and 3 from J, leaving 19 bases between them. Germline CDR1 reads LGHNA; CDR2 reads YSLEER. The CDR3 loop is CASSQRRDTVPPNEKLFF. The CDR3 nucleotides read TGCGCCAGCAGCCAACGCCGGGACACCGTACCGCCTAATGAAAAACTGTTTTTT.

The V gene is TRBV20-1, the J gene TRBJ1-2; no clear D gene. CDR3 size: 8 residues. Trimming pared 7 bases from V and 7 bases from J, leaving 4 bases between. CDR1 is DFQATT and CDR2 is SNEGSKA in the germline V gene (reference sequence). The CDR3 coding sequence is TGCAGTGTCGGTGGCTACACCTTC. It translates to CSVGGYTF.

The genes are TRBV4-1 and TRBJ1-6, with D hard to call. Germline V gives CDR1 MGHRA, CDR2 YSYEKL. The length of the CDR3 is 16 residues. V lost 0 bases, J lost 0 bases, and 6 bases lay in between. The CDR3 region is CASSQDSNSYNSPLHF. The CDR3 bases are TGCGCCAGCAGCCAAGATTCCAACTCCTATAATTCACCCCTCCACTTT.

This chain links TRBV6-5 with TRBJ1-2, with 7 bases that match TRBD1. CDR3 length: 15 residues. CDR1 MNHEY and CDR2 SVGAGI come from the germline V gene. With V trimmed by 0 bases and J by 2 bases, 3 bases remained unmatched. The CDR3 is CASSYSRGQNYGYTF. The CDR3 DNA follows: TGTGCCAGCAGTTACTCGAGGGGACAGAACTATGGCTACACCTTC.

This chain connects TRBV7-2 to TRBJ1-2; no reliable D call. The CDR3 sequence is 13 residues long. Germline values: CDR1 SGHTA, CDR2 FQGNSA. Trimming took 0 bases from V and 3 from J, leaving 5 bases between them. CDR3 DNA: TGTGCCAGCAGCTTAGCGAGTGACTATGGCTACACCTTC. Amino acids: CASSLASDYGYTF.

The chain couples TRBV29-1 to TRBJ2-1, with D possibly matching TRBD1 (5 bases). The CDR3 sequence is 12 residues long. Trimming removed 4 bases from V and 4 bases from J, with 8 bases in between. The V gene's germline CDR1 is SQVTM and CDR2 ANQGSEA. The DNA for the CDR3 is TGCAGCGTTGGTAGACAGTACAATGAGCAGTTCTTC. This sequence encodes CSVGRQYNEQFF.

This clone occurred a few times. The CDR3 region is CASSQDPSGEDPTYNEQFF. The CDR3 nucleotides read TGCGCCAGCAGCCAAGATCCCAGCGGGGAAGACCCCACTTACAATGAGCAGTTCTTC. V gene TRBV4-3 combines with J gene TRBJ2-1, with TRBD2 matching 7 bases. The V gene's germline CDR1 is LGHNA and CDR2 YSLEER. This CDR3 comprises 19 residues. J was trimmed by 4 bases and V by 0 bases; bases with no gene match: 15.

This clone has a single count. V usage is TRBV2 and J usage is TRBJ2-5; D might be TRBD1 (6 bases). Deletions cut 7 bases from V and 1 base from J, with 7 bases between. The CDR3 covers 12 residues. Germline V gives CDR1 SNHLY, CDR2 FYNNEI. CDR3 sequence reads: CASTGVQETQYF. The DNA for the CDR3 is TGTGCCAGCACAGGGGTCCAAGAGACCCAGTACTTC.

This clone was counted once. The chain carries TRBV5-1 and TRBJ2-2; possible D gene TRBD1, 6 bases. The CDR3 is 15 residues long. With 0 bases removed from V and 5 bases from J, the gap between germline ends came to 11 bases. The V gene's germline CDR1 is SGHRS and CDR2 YFSETQ. CDR3 coding DNA: TGCGCCAGCAGCTTGGACAGGGTGACAACCGGGGAGCTGTTTTTT. Protein sequence: CASSLDRVTTGELFF.

V usage is TRBV6-5 and J usage is TRBJ2-1, with 9 bases lining up with TRBD2. CDR3 size: 15 residues. The V segment lost 5 bases and the J segment 5 bases; nucleotides outside the gene matches: 7. Germline V CDR1 and CDR2: MNHEY, SVGAGI. CDR3 sequence reads: CASSRGGALDNEQFF. CDR3 DNA: TGTGCCAGCAGTCGCGGGGGGGCCTTAGACAATGAGCAGTTCTTC.

The rearrangement links TRBV5-1 to TRBJ2-3, with D possibly being TRBD2 (5 bases). This CDR3 spans 15 amino acids. Trimming removed 4 bases at V and 5 bases at J, with 17 bases between. Germline V lookup: CDR1 SGHRS, CDR2 YFSETQ. The CDR3 coding sequence is TGCGCCAGCAGCCCCTCGGACTTCCGTATAGATACGCAGTATTTT. Its translation: CASSPSDFRIDTQYF.

The chain couples TRBV30 to TRBJ2-4; unclear D gene. The germline V gene has CDR1 GTSNPN and CDR2 SVGIG (reference sequence). CDR3 length equals 15 residues. Trimming took 3 bases from V and 2 from J, leaving 14 bases between them. In DNA form, the CDR3 reads TGTGCCTGGAGCGAAAACAGTAACCCCAAAAACATTCAGTACTTC. It yields the protein CAWSENSNPKNIQYF.

The V and J genes are TRBV7-2 and TRBJ1-2, with 8 positions matching TRBD1. V gave up 5 bases and J gave up 5 bases; unmatched junction bases: 4. The CDR3 extends over 13 amino acids. The germline CDR1 and CDR2 sequences are SGHTA and FQGNSA. This CDR3 reads CASSVGQGYGYTF. The CDR3 DNA follows: TGTGCCAGCAGCGTCGGACAGGGATATGGCTACACCTTC.

Comments on this clone: Other DNA variants within this sample encode the same CDR3. The chain is built from TRBV2 and TRBJ1-3, with D unresolved. Germline CDR1 and CDR2: SNHLY and FYNNEI. Trimming stripped 4 bases from V and 0 bases from J, with 4 bases between. This CDR3 has 13 amino acids. CDR3 protein: CASSGGSGNTIYF. Written as DNA, the CDR3 is TGTGCCAGCAGTGGAGGCTCTGGAAACACCATATATTTT.

The chain uses TRBV14 and TRBJ2-5; possible D gene TRBD2, 6 bases. Trimming removed 1 base from V and 2 bases from J, with 14 bases in between. Germline-derived CDR1 and CDR2 are SGHDN and FVKESK. The CDR3 runs to 16 residues. CDR3 bases: TGTGCCAGCAGCCAAGCTATAGGACTACTACAAGAGACCCAGTACTTC. Its translation is CASSQAIGLLQETQYF.

This clone was counted between two and nine times. The V call is TRBV2, the J call TRBJ2-7; TRBD2 agrees at 7 bases. The CDR3 contains 16 residues. With V trimmed by 6 bases and J by 0 bases, 11 bases remained unmatched. CDR1 SNHLY and CDR2 FYNNEI come from the germline V gene. In DNA, the CDR3 is TGTGCCAGCAGGGACGATACTAGCGTATTCTCCTACGAGCAGTACTTC. This codes for CASRDDTSVFSYEQYF.

The gene calls are TRBV4-1 and TRBJ1-2, with 9 nucleotides matching TRBD1. This CDR3 has 14 amino acids. Looked up from germline, CDR1 is MGHRA and CDR2 is YSYEKL. The V and J ends lost 1 base and 8 bases, in that order; junction bases with no gene match: 5. The CDR3 here is CASSQGGTGIGYTF. For the CDR3, the DNA is TGCGCCAGCAGCCAAGGGGGGACAGGGATCGGCTACACCTTC.

The CDR3 region has the DNA TGCGCCAGCAGCTTGGACGGGGGGACAGATACGCAGTATTTT. The encoded protein is CASSLDGGTDTQYF. The V and J genes are TRBV5-1 and TRBJ2-3; 7 bases line up with TRBD2. Germline loops: CDR1 SGHRS, CDR2 YFSETQ. V gave up 0 bases and J gave up 3 bases; unmatched junction bases: 1. The CDR3 runs 14 residues.

The J gene is TRBJ2-1, the V gene TRBV5-1; D might be TRBD2 (7 bases). This CDR3 contains 14 residues. Deletions cut 4 bases from V and 4 bases from J, with 12 bases between. The germline V gene encodes CDR1 SGHRS and CDR2 YFSETQ. The CDR3 is CASSGGALYNEQFF. CDR3 sequence (DNA): TGCGCCAGCAGCGGGGGGGCCCTGTACAATGAGCAGTTCTTC.

A few counts support this clone. The chain has TRBV19 and TRBJ1-5, with D tentatively TRBD1 (6 bases). Germline CDR1 LNHDA, CDR2 SQIVND (reference sequence). V was pared by 3 bases and J by 0 bases, with 9 bases between. The CDR3 is 15 amino acids. The CDR3 is CASSMDSNSNQPQHF. CDR3 DNA sequence: TGTGCCAGTAGTATGGACAGCAATAGCAATCAGCCCCAGCATTTT. The whole variable domain, remainder taken from reference TRBV19 and TRBJ1-5, is DGGITQSPKYLFRKEGQNVTLSCEQNLNHDAMYWYRQDPGQGLRLIYYSQIVNDFQKGDIAEGYSVSREKKESFPLTVTSAQKNPTAFYLCASSMDSNSNQPQHFGDGTRLSIL.

The chain carries TRBV6-4 and TRBJ2-1, with TRBD2 identical over 9 bases. J lost 8 bases, V lost 2 bases, and 7 bases had no gene match. This CDR3 has 15 amino acids. The germline gives CDR1 MRHNA, CDR2 SNTAGT. The CDR3 is CASSDEAGGLYEQFF. The CDR3 nucleotides are TGTGCCAGCAGTGACGAGGCGGGGGGGCTTTATGAGCAGTTCTTC.

The genes are TRBV9 and TRBJ1-1, with 11 bases identical to TRBD1. The CDR3 loop spans 14 amino acids. CDR1 and CDR2 (germline): SGDLS, YYNGEE. V lost 2 bases, J lost 7 bases, and 4 bases stayed unmatched. CDR3 region: CASSVWDRGVEAFF. CDR3 DNA sequence: TGTGCCAGCAGCGTCTGGGACAGGGGGGTTGAAGCTTTCTTT. The full variable domain, completed using reference TRBV9 and TRBJ1-1, is DSGVTQTPKHLITATGQRVTLRCSPRSGDLSVYWYQQSLDQGLQFLIQYYNGEERAKGNILERFSAQQFPDLHSELNLSSLELGDSALYFCASSVWDRGVEAFFGQGTRLTVV.

V usage is TRBV19 and J usage is TRBJ1-3; D gene unclear. The germline CDR1 and CDR2 sequences are LNHDA and SQIVND (reference sequence). The CDR3 extends over 16 amino acids. V lost 7 bases and J lost 2, with 18 bases in between. The CDR3 nucleotides read TGTGCCAGTACTAGACCCCTAACATCCACTGGAAACACCATATATTTT. Residues: CASTRPLTSTGNTIYF.

This rearrangement joins TRBV19 to TRBJ2-5; D uncertain. CDR3 length: 13 amino acids. The germline V gene encodes CDR1 LNHDA and CDR2 SQIVND (reference sequence). The V end lost 7 bases, the J end lost 1 base, and 10 bases lay between the germline ends. In nucleotides, the CDR3 is TGTGCCAGTACCGACTGGAGCCAAGAGACCCAGTACTTC. Its protein is CASTDWSQETQYF. Variable domain in full (rest from reference TRBV19 and TRBJ2-5): DGGITQSPKYLFRKEGQNVTLSCEQNLNHDAMYWYRQDPGQGLRLIYYSQIVNDFQKGDIAEGYSVSREKKESFPLTVTSAQKNPTAFYLCASTDWSQETQYFGPGTRLLVL.